This T cell receptor (beta chain) was sequenced during a study of human T cells and chemical hapten exposure. On the study more broadly: Patch testing was performed with 0.01% DPC on the upper back, with reading at 6 days.

Germline lookup yields CDR1 LGHNA and CDR2 YSLEER. CDR3 length: 15 amino acids. The ends were cut back, 4 bases at V and 3 bases at J, with 12 bases in the middle. Time point denoted: pre-sensitization, week 0. Treatment meaning: therapeutic diphenylcyclopropenone sensitization with weekly scalp DPC. Study-level results: With regard to DPC sensitization, TCRs above 1 in 1000 frequency did not change.

TCRdb re-called the RACE reads through MiXCR, storing one row per CDR3 protein. The data contain 80,000 to 95,000 distinct CDR3 sequences, 8% to 10% of them seen just once; the ten biggest clones take up approximately 3.8%. Worth noting for this clonotype: What it binds is not known.

The TCR originated in a woman aged 40 to 50 with alopecia areata. Some clones in this sample may be carry-over from other donors' samples. V usage is TRBV4-3 and J usage is TRBJ1-4, with D tentatively TRBD1 (6 bases). The starting material was whole blood, obtained in connection with sensitization to the hapten diphenylcyclopropenone (DPC). CDR3 in amino acids: CASSRNRDSNEKLFF. The CDR3 coding sequence is TGCGCCAGCAGCCGAAACAGGGATTCTAATGAAAAACTGTTTTTT.